This entry lists 10 T cell receptor beta chains sequenced from one sample in a study of CD8 T cells in ankylosing spondylitis. One entry per CDR3 protein, called by TCRdb with MiXCR from the 5' RACE reads. The profile covers about 110,000 distinct CDR3 sequences, with under 30% appearing a single time and about 12% taken by the ten largest. Sequencing was carried out using synovial fluid, either unsorted or a sorted T cell fraction (not recorded which). The receptors were gathered from a male donor with ankylosing spondylitis.

The V gene is TRBV28, the J gene TRBJ2-7; D unclear. V was pared by 6 bases and J by 4 bases, with 7 bases between. Germline CDR1 and CDR2: MDHEN and SYDVKM. The CDR3 spans 11 residues. CDR3 sequence: CASSAIYEQYF. The CDR3 nucleotides are TGTGCCAGCAGCGCCATTTACGAGCAGTACTTC.

The chain links TRBV2 to TRBJ2-2, with D perhaps matching TRBD2 (5 bases). Deletions cut 6 bases from V and 7 bases from J, with 12 bases between. Germline CDR1 and CDR2: SNHLY and FYNNEI. This CDR3 is built from 13 residues. In DNA, the CDR3 is TGTGCCAGCAGAGGTCCGGGGAACGGGGAGCTGTTTTTT. It translates to CASRGPGNGELFF. Complete variable domain (other parts from reference TRBV2 and TRBJ2-2): EPEVTQTPSHQVTQMGQEVILRCVPISNHLYFYWYRQILGQKVEFLVSFYNNEISEKSEIFDDQFSVERPDGSNFTLKIRSTKLEDSAMYFCASRGPGNGELFFGEGSRLTVL.

This clonotype occurred many times. The chain links TRBV21-1 to TRBJ2-5; the table's D call, TRBD2, was not checked against the DNA. TRBV21-1 is classified as a pseudogene. The CDR3 covers 16 residues. The CDR3 DNA reads TGTGCCAGCAGCAAAGCCGGGCTAGGGGACCAAGAGACCCAGTACTTC. Encoded protein: CASSKAGLGDQETQYF.

V gene TRBV19 combines with J gene TRBJ1-5, with D unclear. Trimming took off 3 bases at V and 0 bases at J, with 6 bases between the two ends. The germline gives CDR1 LNHDA, CDR2 SQIVND (reference sequence). There are 14 residues in the CDR3. The CDR3 sequence: CASSISGSNQPQHF. The DNA of the CDR3 is TGTGCCAGTAGTATCTCGGGTAGCAATCAGCCCCAGCATTTT.

The chain carries TRBV12-3 or TRBV12-4 and TRBJ1-1; tentative D call: TRBD1 (5 bases). V was cut by 4 bases and J by 3 bases, with 12 bases left in between. The CDR3 contains 14 residues. In DNA, the CDR3 is TGTGCCAGCAGTTGGAAGGGGAAGGACACTGAAGCTTTCTTT. It yields the protein CASSWKGKDTEAFF.

This clonotype appeared a few times. This rearrangement joins TRBV5-1 to TRBJ2-5; 14 nucleotides agree with TRBD2. The CDR3 has 18 amino acids. Looked up from germline, CDR1 is SGHRS and CDR2 is YFSETQ. The ends lost 0 bases at V and 4 bases at J; junction bases unmatched: 8. DNA of the CDR3: TGCGCCAGCAGCTTGGCCGGGACTAGCGGGAGATTCGGAGAGACCCAGTACTTC. Protein sequence: CASSLAGTSGRFGETQYF.

V usage is TRBV5-1 and J usage is TRBJ1-1; D is ambiguous. Germline CDR1 reads SGHRS; CDR2 reads YFSETQ. This CDR3 is built from 13 residues. V gave up 4 bases and J gave up 6 bases, with 13 bases separating them. Written as DNA, the CDR3 is TGCGCCAGCAGCCTCCTGGTGGAGTCTGAAGCTTTCTTT. This translates into CASSLLVESEAFF.

The CDR3 region has the DNA TGTGCCAGCAGTTTGGGCAGGGGTGGAATCACTGAAGCTTTCTTT. Amino acid sequence: CASSLGRGGITEAFF. The rearrangement links TRBV27 to TRBJ1-1; D is possibly TRBD1 (6 bases). This CDR3 is built from 15 residues. Germline assignment: CDR1 MNHEY and CDR2 SMNVEV (reference sequence). V lost 3 bases and J 4 bases, leaving 15 bases between the germline ends.

The J gene is TRBJ2-1, the V gene TRBV24-1; 7 nucleotides line up with TRBD2. V dropped 5 bases and J dropped 8; count of bases not matched to a gene: 8. Germline CDR1 is KGHDR and CDR2 is SFDVKD. The CDR3 totals 14 residues. The CDR3 nucleotides read TGTGCCACCAGTGGGATCGGGGGGAATTATGAGCAGTTCTTC. This translates into CATSGIGGNYEQFF.

The chain is built from TRBV20-1 and TRBJ2-1; TRBD1 aligns across 8 bases. Germline trimming cut 3 bases from V and 4 bases from J; bases unmatched to any gene: 2. The CDR3 length is 13 residues. The germline gives CDR1 DFQATT, CDR2 SNEGSKA (reference sequence). The CDR3 DNA reads TGCAGTGCTAGGGACAGGGCTTACAATGAGCAGTTCTTC. This gives the protein CSARDRAYNEQFF.